The 14 T cell receptor beta chains reported below all come from one sample, sequenced in a study of Ad26.COV2.S vaccination and SARS-CoV-2 variants. Clones were read by immunoSEQ multiplex PCR, and TCRdb kept only the in-frame ones, dropping some. Of about 480,000 clones in the sample, roughly 85% were seen once. Treatment defined: over 15 received Ad26.COV2.S at low or high dose, single or two shots; roughly five received placebo; per-sample allocation not given. The investigators took samples on day 63 after the first vaccine or placebo injection. The source was peripheral blood, collected in a trial of Ad26.COV2.S vaccine versus placebo. These TCRs come from a person aged 18-65 years who received the Ad26.COV2.S COVID-19 vaccine or a placebo.

The gene calls are TRBV28 and TRBJ1-2, with unresolved D. The ends were cut back, 7 bases at V and 6 bases at J, with 21 bases in the middle. The CDR3 covers 15 residues. Looked up from germline, CDR1 is MDHEN and CDR2 is SYDVKM. In DNA, the CDR3 is TGTGCCAGCACCCAGACACCCGTGACTGCGGATGGCTACACCTTC. Translating it yields CASTQTPVTADGYTF.

Concerning this clone itself: Additional DNA sequences in this sample encode the identical CDR3. The V call is TRBV9, the J call TRBJ2-7, with D tentatively TRBD2 (5 bases). Trimming stripped 2 bases from V and 0 bases from J, with 6 bases between. The CDR3 is made up of 13 amino acids. Germline V gives CDR1 SGDLS, CDR2 YYNGEE. The CDR3 nucleotides read TGTGCCAGCAGCGTGGGGAGCTCCTACGAGCAGTACTTC. It yields the protein CASSVGSSYEQYF. Variable domain in full (rest from reference TRBV9 and TRBJ2-7): DSGVTQTPKHLITATGQRVTLRCSPRSGDLSVYWYQQSLDQGLQFLIQYYNGEERAKGNILERFSAQQFPDLHSELNLSSLELGDSALYFCASSVGSSYEQYFGPGTRLTVT.

This clone appeared many times. The chain recombines TRBV6-6 with TRBJ2-1; 8 bases are shared with TRBD2. The CDR3 contains 14 residues. Germline V gene sequence: CDR1 MNHNY, CDR2 SVGAGI (reference sequence). V lost 11 bases, J lost 6 bases, and 12 bases stayed unmatched. CDR3 sequence: CALGGATGLNEQFF. The CDR3 DNA sequence: TGTGCCCTCGGGGGGGCTACTGGCCTCAATGAGCAGTTCTTC.

V usage is TRBV5-1 and J usage is TRBJ2-1, with a weak D call TRBD2 (6 bases). The length of the CDR3 is 13 residues. The V end lost 0 bases, the J end lost 11 bases, and 12 bases lay between the germline ends. The germline CDR1 and CDR2 sequences are SGHRS and YFSETQ. In DNA form, the CDR3 reads TGCGCCAGCAGCTTGGGTGTAGCGGACAAGCAGTTCTTC. Protein sequence: CASSLGVADKQFF.

A few counts support this clone. This sample includes further DNA sequences coding for the same CDR3. The chain carries TRBV7-2 and TRBJ2-1; the match to TRBD2 covers 13 bases. Per the germline V gene, CDR1 is SGHTA and CDR2 is FQGNSA. Unmatched junction bases numbered 7, after V lost 5 bases and J lost 9 bases. The CDR3 covers 15 residues. CDR3 region: CASSTTSGRAGEQFF. CDR3 in DNA: TGTGCCAGCAGCACAACTAGCGGGAGGGCGGGTGAGCAGTTCTTC.

The genes are TRBV19 and TRBJ1-3, with D uncertain. The V end was cut by 3 bases, the J end by 2 bases, with 8 bases between. The CDR3 is made up of 14 amino acids. The germline V gene has CDR1 LNHDA and CDR2 SQIVND (reference sequence). In nucleotides, the CDR3 is TGTGCCAGTAGTATGTCGACTGCTGGAAACACCATATATTTT. Translating gives CASSMSTAGNTIYF.

The rearrangement joins TRBV19 to TRBJ2-3; tentative D call: TRBD1 (6 bases). Trimming removed 3 bases from V and 3 bases from J, with 19 bases in between. The germline CDR1 and CDR2 sequences are LNHDA and SQIVND (reference sequence). The CDR3 loop spans 17 amino acids. The CDR3 DNA is TGTGCCAGTAGTATCGGTTCTAGGGGGAGTGGAACAGATACGCAGTATTTT. Its translation: CASSIGSRGSGTDTQYF.

The genes are TRBV24-1 and TRBJ2-2; D is undetermined. V gave up 2 bases and J gave up 3 bases, with 6 bases separating them. CDR1 and CDR2 (germline): KGHDR, SFDVKD. This CDR3 spans 14 amino acids. The CDR3 is CATSDSEDTGELFF. DNA of the CDR3: TGTGCCACCAGTGATTCTGAGGACACCGGGGAGCTGTTTTTT.

V and J are TRBV6-2 or TRBV6-3 and TRBJ2-1; TRBD2 aligns across 16 bases. CDR3 length equals 17 residues. With 2 bases clipped from V and 9 bases from J, the junction kept 7 bases outside the gene matches. CDR1 is MNHEY and CDR2 is SVGEGT in the germline V gene. DNA for the CDR3: TGTGCCAGCAGTTACACGGGGACTAGCGGGAGGGCCTCTGAGCAGTTCTTC. Protein: CASSYTGTSGRASEQFF.

The chain joins TRBV27 to TRBJ2-1; D is undetermined. V was trimmed by 0 bases and J by 0 bases, leaving 12 bases between them. This CDR3 is built from 17 residues. Germline V gives CDR1 MNHEY, CDR2 SMNVEV (reference sequence). CDR3 bases: TGTGCCAGCAGTTTATCCCGTGTGGCGGCCTCCTACAATGAGCAGTTCTTC. It yields the protein CASSLSRVAASYNEQFF.

This chain uses TRBV12-3 or TRBV12-4 with TRBJ2-7; D call uncertain. The CDR3 is 13 amino acids. V was cut by 3 bases and J by 1 base, with 7 bases left in between. CDR3 protein: CASSFPQSYEQYF. Written as DNA, the CDR3 is TGTGCCAGCAGTTTCCCCCAGTCCTACGAGCAGTACTTC.

The J gene is TRBJ2-1, the V gene TRBV5-1; 15 bases line up with TRBD2. V dropped 0 bases and J dropped 7; count of bases not matched to a gene: 11. The CDR3 totals 19 residues. Germline CDR1 is SGHRS and CDR2 is YFSETQ. The CDR3 nucleotides read TGCGCCAGCAGCTTGGGAACCGGACTAGCGGGAGGGCCGGGGAATGAGCAGTTCTTC. Amino acid sequence: CASSLGTGLAGGPGNEQFF.

The V and J genes are TRBV6-5 and TRBJ1-3, with D possibly TRBD1 on 6 matching bases. There are 15 residues in the CDR3. In germline, CDR1 is MNHEY, CDR2 SVGAGI. Trimming removed 8 bases at V and 4 bases at J, with 18 bases between. This CDR3 is CASGSGGGSGNTIYF. In DNA form, the CDR3 reads TGTGCCAGCGGGTCTGGGGGGGGCTCCGGAAACACCATATATTTT.

The rearrangement links TRBV2 to TRBJ2-5; D is ambiguous. CDR1 and CDR2 from the germline V gene are SNHLY and FYNNEI. The CDR3 is 12 residues long. V was trimmed by 2 bases and J by 5 bases, leaving 6 bases between them. The CDR3 region is CASSELVETQYF. In DNA form, the CDR3 reads TGTGCCAGCAGTGAACTCGTTGAGACCCAGTACTTC.